This TCR beta chain was sequenced for a study of T cell responses to AZD1222 COVID-19 vaccine. About this clone itself: The antigen is not known.

This table comes from immunoSEQ multiplex PCR, and its TCRdb copy is limited to in-frame clones, with some not included. The table has 50,000 to 65,000 clones, approximately 88% seen once. Germline CDR1 reads SGHDT; CDR2 reads YYEEEE. The CDR3 length is 17 residues. V shed 1 base, J shed 9 bases, and the junction held 13 bases outside the gene matches. Study-level results: There were mostly white British donors and more females than males, and clonal diversity was possibly underestimated. Baseline serology detected seropositivity in only 5 to 7 AZD1222 recipients.

This receptor was identified in an adult who received the AZD1222 COVID-19 vaccine. The sample in question was peripheral blood, obtained 28 days after the second AZD1222 dose. The chain combines TRBV5-6 with TRBJ2-1, with 10 bases lining up with TRBD2. The CDR3 protein is CASSLSVSGRKTGEQFF. CDR3 DNA sequence: TGTGCCAGCAGCTTGTCGGTTAGCGGGAGGAAAACAGGTGAGCAGTTCTTC.